This is a list of T cell receptor beta chains from one sample in a study of early T cells in non-severe SARS-CoV-2 infection. TCRdb re-called the 5' RACE reads through MiXCR, storing one row per CDR3 protein. Of some 32,000 distinct CDR3 sequences listed, about 3.9% were seen once; the top ten hold around 8.5%. The material sequenced was whole blood. The receptors stem from an adult who was a healthcare worker with PCR-confirmed SARS-CoV-2 infection or an uninfected control (not recorded which). CDR3s include the opening cysteine and the closing phenylalanine or tryptophan. The order of the fields is V gene, D gene, clone size, J gene, CDR3 protein, CDR3 DNA. A D gene is named only where the DNA matches it firmly. Not every row has a clone size; where given, it reads once, few, many or a size class.

>TRBV15|NA|many|TRBJ1-3
CATSRDRVGSTSGNTIYF
TGTGCCACCAGCAGAGATAGAGTAGGCAGTACCTCTGGAAACACCATATATTTT
>TRBV5-4|NA|many|TRBJ2-5
CASSLDSDQETQYF
TGTGCCAGCAGTTTGGACAGTGATCAAGAGACCCAGTACTTC
>TRBV12-3/TRBV12-4|NA|NA|TRBJ1-5
CASRAGQPYQPQHF
TGTGCCAGCAGGGCTGGACAGCCGTATCAGCCCCAGCATTTT
>TRBV5-1|NA|many|TRBJ2-3
CASRREPTDTQYF
TGCGCCAGCCGCAGGGAGCCCACAGATACGCAGTATTTT
>TRBV20-1|NA|many|TRBJ1-1
CSAPSNGEVPTEAFF
TGCAGTGCACCCTCGAATGGGGAGGTCCCCACTGAAGCTTTCTTT
>TRBV20-1|NA|many|TRBJ2-7
CSAQQTGNEQYF
TGCAGTGCCCAACAGACAGGTAACGAGCAGTACTTC
>TRBV30|NA|NA|TRBJ1-2
CASTHSGEYNYGYTF
TGTGCCTCAACCCACAGTGGGGAATACAACTATGGCTACACCTTC
>TRBV5-1|NA|many|TRBJ2-7
CASSVGRTYEQYF
TGCGCCAGCAGCGTCGGGCGAACCTACGAGCAGTACTTC
>TRBV6-6|NA|many|TRBJ2-6
CASSYSRASGANVLTF
TGTGCCAGCAGTTACTCCCGGGCCTCTGGGGCCAACGTCCTGACTTTC
>TRBV10-3|NA|few|TRBJ2-3
CAIRGTDTQYF
TGTGCCATTAGGGGCACAGATACGCAGTATTTT
>TRBV27|NA|many|TRBJ1-2
CASSLDRFNYGYTF
TGTGCCAGCAGTCTTGACAGGTTTAACTATGGCTACACCTTC
>TRBV2|NA|many|TRBJ2-7
CASSVGFYEQYF
TGTGCCAGCTCCGTCGGCTTTTACGAGCAGTACTTC
>TRBV10-3|NA|many|TRBJ1-5
CAIRSQGYDQPQHF
TGTGCCATCAGAAGTCAGGGATACGATCAGCCCCAGCATTTT
>TRBV7-6|TRBD2|few|TRBJ2-3
CASSLLAGRKADTQYF
TGTGCCAGCAGCTTATTAGCGGGACGAAAGGCAGATACGCAGTATTTT
>TRBV5-1|TRBD1|many|TRBJ2-3
CASRTGQGTDTQYF
TGCGCCAGCAGAACGGGACAGGGAACAGATACGCAGTATTTT
>TRBV7-2|NA|many|TRBJ1-1
CASSLAGTEAFF
TGTGCCAGCAGCTTAGCAGGCACTGAAGCTTTCTTT
>TRBV2|TRBD1|many|TRBJ1-4
CASSGSGTEDEKLFF
TGTGCCAGCAGCGGATCCGGGACAGAAGATGAAAAACTGTTTTTT
>TRBV9|NA|few|TRBJ1-3
CASSVAGVETSENTIYF
TGTGCCAGCAGCGTAGCGGGAGTGGAAACCTCTGAAAACACCATATATTTT
>TRBV4-2|TRBD1|few|TRBJ2-3
CASRNSRGTDTQYF
TGTGCCAGCAGGAATAGCAGGGGGACAGATACGCAGTATTTT
>TRBV6-6|NA|many|TRBJ1-2
CASRATANYGYTF
TGTGCCAGCAGGGCGACAGCTAACTATGGCTACACCTTC
>TRBV18|NA|few|TRBJ1-3
CASSPDSQGNTIYF
TGTGCCAGCTCACCAGACAGCCAGGGAAACACCATATATTTT
>TRBV20-1|TRBD2|many|TRBJ2-1
CSAAGGTRVDNEQFF
TGCAGTGCCGCCGGGGGGACTAGGGTCGACAATGAGCAGTTCTTC
>TRBV12-3/TRBV12-4|NA|many|TRBJ1-5
CASSLAPGPNQPQHF
TGTGCCAGCAGTTTAGCACCAGGCCCAAATCAGCCCCAGCATTTT
>TRBV6-1|TRBD1|many|TRBJ2-5
CASSEISGTGKETQYF
TGTGCCAGCAGTGAAATATCCGGGACAGGGAAAGAGACCCAGTACTTC
>TRBV27|TRBD1|many|TRBJ1-4
CASRRQGTEKLFF
TGTGCCAGCAGGCGACAGGGGACTGAAAAACTGTTTTTT
>TRBV29-1|NA|few|TRBJ1-3
CSVESEGSGNTIYF
TGCAGCGTTGAATCGGAGGGGTCTGGAAACACCATATATTTT
>TRBV2|TRBD1|many|TRBJ1-5
CASSERGTVLKAQHF
TGTGCCAGCAGTGAAAGAGGGACAGTCCTAAAAGCCCAGCATTTT
>TRBV7-2|NA|many|TRBJ2-2
CASSPSAANTGELFF
TGTGCCAGCAGCCCGTCGGCGGCGAACACCGGGGAGCTGTTTTTT
>TRBV2|TRBD2|many|TRBJ2-3
CASGISGVADTQYF
TGTGCCAGCGGGATTAGCGGGGTGGCAGATACGCAGTATTTT
>TRBV20-1|TRBD1|NA|TRBJ2-5
CSAGPGTGEETQYF
TGCAGTGCTGGACCCGGGACAGGGGAAGAGACCCAGTACTTC
>TRBV24-1|NA|few|TRBJ1-1
CATSASGKVTEAFF
TGTGCCACCAGTGCATCAGGGAAGGTGACTGAAGCTTTCTTT
>TRBV6-5|NA|many|TRBJ2-3
CASSPGEATDTQYF
TGTGCCAGCAGCCCGGGGGAGGCAACAGATACGCAGTATTTT
>TRBV7-3|NA|many|TRBJ2-2
CASSLSLGLAFTGELFF
TGTGCCAGCAGCCTAAGCCTGGGGCTAGCCTTCACCGGGGAGCTGTTTTTT
>TRBV6-6|TRBD2|many|TRBJ2-4
CASSSAAGGSGNIQYF
TGTGCCAGCAGCTCCGCCGCCGGCGGGAGTGGAAACATTCAGTACTTC
>TRBV6-2/TRBV6-3|NA|many|TRBJ1-1
CASKVTNTEAFF
TGTGCCAGCAAAGTTACGAACACTGAAGCTTTCTTT
>TRBV5-1|TRBD2|NA|TRBJ2-5
CASSSAGGPQETQYF
TGCGCCAGCAGCAGCGCGGGGGGCCCTCAAGAGACCCAGTACTTC
>TRBV7-8|NA|many|TRBJ2-2
CASSLAWNTNTGELFF
TGTGCCAGCAGCTTAGCATGGAACACTAACACCGGGGAGCTGTTTTTT
>TRBV7-2|NA|many|TRBJ1-2
CASSTQGPSYGYTF
TGTGCCAGCAGCACTCAGGGGCCCTCCTATGGCTACACCTTC
>TRBV7-2|TRBD1|NA|TRBJ2-1
CASSPDRGRYNEQFF
TGTGCCAGCAGCCCGGACAGGGGTAGGTACAATGAGCAGTTCTTC
>TRBV4-2|TRBD2|many|TRBJ2-3
CASSGRLAGVPYSTDTQYF
TGTGCCAGCAGCGGCAGACTAGCGGGAGTGCCCTATAGCACAGATACGCAGTATTTT
>TRBV3-1|NA|many|TRBJ2-3
CASSPGPSNTDTQYF
TGTGCCAGCAGCCCTGGCCCTTCTAACACAGATACGCAGTATTTT
>TRBV2|NA|few|TRBJ2-1
CASSEDRVNEQFF
TGTGCCAGCAGTGAAGACAGGGTCAATGAGCAGTTCTTC
>TRBV10-1|TRBD1|many|TRBJ1-6
CASSEGRGRSPLHF
TGCGCCAGCAGTGAAGGCAGGGGGCGATCACCCCTCCACTTT
>TRBV7-2|NA|NA|TRBJ2-7
CASSLASSEQYF
TGTGCCAGCAGCTTAGCCAGCAGCGAGCAGTACTTC
>TRBV6-5|NA|many|TRBJ1-1
CASSYSMGSTEAFF
TGTGCCAGCAGTTACTCGATGGGGAGCACTGAAGCTTTCTTT
>TRBV7-6|TRBD1|many|TRBJ2-7
CASSPGQGVREQYF
TGTGCCAGCAGCCCAGGGCAGGGGGTGCGGGAGCAGTACTTC
>TRBV27|TRBD2|many|TRBJ2-1
CASSLSGGLGNEQFF
TGTGCCAGCAGTTTGTCGGGGGGTTTGGGGAATGAGCAGTTCTTC
>TRBV29-1|NA|many|TRBJ1-6
CSVRQGSSYNSPLHF
TGCAGCGTTCGGCAGGGGAGCTCCTATAATTCACCCCTCCACTTT
>TRBV5-4|TRBD2|many|TRBJ2-7
CASSPGGVSGSFGQYF
TGTGCCAGCAGCCCCGGGGGGGTCAGCGGTTCTTTCGGGCAGTACTTC
>TRBV7-2|NA|NA|TRBJ1-5
CASSLVGTREPQHF
TGTGCCAGCAGCTTAGTGGGCACCAGGGAGCCCCAGCATTTT
>TRBV29-1|NA|many|TRBJ2-7
CSVGTSYEQYF
TGCAGCGTCGGGACTTCATACGAGCAGTACTTC
>TRBV19|NA|NA|TRBJ2-1
CASSMGWRDNEQFF
TGTGCCAGTAGTATGGGGTGGCGGGACAATGAGCAGTTCTTC
>TRBV30|TRBD1|many|TRBJ1-2
CAWGRDRPRGYTF
TGTGCCTGGGGCCGGGACAGACCCCGGGGCTACACCTTC
>TRBV5-1|NA|few|TRBJ2-3
CASSTRVSTDTQYF
TGCGCCAGCAGTACGAGGGTGAGCACAGATACGCAGTATTTT